This passage covers 11 T cell receptor beta chains from one sample sequenced in a study of control samples from healthy donors and cancer patients. The data were produced by immunoSEQ multiplex PCR, yet TCRdb's version contains in-frame clones alone and is incomplete. This table has some 90,000 clones, roughly nine tenths appearing once. Sequencing input: blood. All receptors come from a woman in her thirties in good health.

The rearrangement joins TRBV6-5 to TRBJ2-3, with TRBD1 matching 10 bases. CDR1 is MNHEY, CDR2 SVGAGI, per germline. The length of the CDR3 is 14 residues. The V and J ends lost 6 bases and 3 bases, in that order; junction bases with no gene match: 3. The CDR3 DNA follows: TGTGCCAGCAGAGACAGGGGGCCGACAGATACGCAGTATTTT. It specifies CASRDRGPTDTQYF.

The chain couples TRBV7-2 to TRBJ2-5, with 8 positions matching TRBD1. The CDR3 is made up of 14 amino acids. The J segment lost 4 bases and the V segment lost 2 bases, leaving 3 bases of the junction unmatched. Germline CDR1 and CDR2: SGHTA and FQGNSA. The CDR3 loop is CASSLNRGRETQYF. The CDR3 bases are TGTGCCAGCAGCTTAAACAGGGGGAGAGAGACCCAGTACTTC.

This rearrangement joins TRBV18 to TRBJ2-3; a weak D match, TRBD1 (5 bases). The length of the CDR3 is 17 residues. Germline V gives CDR1 KGHSH, CDR2 LQKENI. V lost 2 bases to trimming and J lost 4 bases, with 19 bases between them. CDR3 residues: CASSPGWGTWMADTQYF. The DNA for the CDR3 is TGTGCCAGCTCACCAGGGTGGGGCACCTGGATGGCAGATACGCAGTATTTT.

This rearrangement joins TRBV6-6 to TRBJ1-1, with 12 bases fitting TRBD1. This CDR3 comprises 16 residues. Germline V lookup: CDR1 MNHNY, CDR2 SVGAGI (reference sequence). V lost 2 bases to trimming and J lost 5 bases; unmatched junction nucleotides: 6. The chain's CDR3 is CASSYGTGGRRTEAFF. CDR3 bases: TGTGCCAGCAGTTACGGGACAGGGGGCCGTAGGACTGAAGCTTTCTTT.

J is TRBJ1-1 and V is TRBV7-9; D is unclear. Trimming pared 2 bases from V and 1 base from J, leaving 11 bases between. This CDR3 spans 15 amino acids. CDR1 is SEHNR, CDR2 FQNEAQ, per germline (reference sequence). DNA of the CDR3: TGTGCCAGCAGCTTAAGGCGCGGAGAGAACACTGAAGCTTTCTTT. This sequence encodes CASSLRRGENTEAFF. Together with reference TRBV7-9 and TRBJ1-1, the CDR3 gives the full variable domain: DTGVSQNPRHKITKRGQNVTFRCDPISEHNRLYWYRQTLGQGPEFLTYFQNEAQLEKSRLLSDRFSAERPKGSFSTLEIQRTEQGDSAMYLCASSLRRGENTEAFFGQGTRLTVV.

The chain couples TRBV11-2 to TRBJ2-3; 10 bases map to TRBD1. CDR1 and CDR2 (germline): SGHAT, FQNNGV. CDR3 length: 14 residues. The V gene end was trimmed by 5 bases and the J gene end by 11 bases; junction bases not matched to a gene: 10. The CDR3 DNA follows: TGTGCCAGCAGCGCCTACCACCGGGACAGGGGGCAGTATTTT. This codes for CASSAYHRDRGQYF.

This chain links TRBV19 with TRBJ1-4; 7 positions match TRBD1. The CDR3 is made up of 17 amino acids. Germline CDR1 LNHDA, CDR2 SQIVND (reference sequence). Losses at the gene ends were 1 base for V and 0 bases for J; bases not matched to a gene: 5. The CDR3 here is CASSIARQGTTNEKLFF. In nucleotides, the CDR3 is TGTGCCAGTAGTATAGCACGACAGGGCACAACTAATGAAAAACTGTTTTTT.

The V gene is TRBV10-2, the J gene TRBJ1-1; D is unresolved. The germline gives CDR1 WSHSY, CDR2 SAAADI. This CDR3 contains 14 residues. V lost 2 bases, J lost 1 base, and 8 bases lay in between. CDR3 sequence reads: CASSEALANTEAFF. DNA for the CDR3: TGCGCCAGCAGTGAGGCGCTGGCGAACACTGAAGCTTTCTTT.

The V and J genes are TRBV18 and TRBJ1-6; possibly TRBD1 for D (5 bases). This CDR3 is 14 amino acids long. CDR1 and CDR2 (germline): KGHSH, LQKENI. With 3 bases removed from V and 5 bases from J, the gap between germline ends came to 8 bases. The CDR3, as DNA: TGTGCCAGCTCACCGACAGAGGATAATTCACCCCTCCACTTT. It is translated as CASSPTEDNSPLHF.

The CDR3 sequence: CASSQELVGGYQPQHF. For the CDR3, the DNA is TGTGCCAGCAGCCAAGAGTTAGTAGGGGGTTATCAGCCCCAGCATTTT. This chain uses TRBV4-2 with TRBJ1-5; possibly TRBD1 for D (6 bases). V lost 0 bases, J lost 5 bases, and 14 bases lay in between. Germline CDR1 reads LGHNA; CDR2 reads YNFKEQ. This CDR3 region has 16 residues.

The chain has TRBV4-1 and TRBJ1-5, with no clear D. This CDR3 region has 13 residues. Germline V lookup: CDR1 MGHRA, CDR2 YSYEKL. Trimming pared 6 bases from V and 3 bases from J, leaving 9 bases between. CDR3 sequence (DNA): TGCGCCAGCAGGGCAGATTACAATCAGCCCCAGCATTTT. Protein product: CASRADYNQPQHF.